The 8 T cell receptor beta chains below were found in one sample sequenced in a study of control samples from healthy donors and cancer patients. Using immunoSEQ multiplex PCR, the repertoire was profiled, and TCRdb retains in-frame clones only, with some absent. The sample includes around 84,000 clones, approximately 80% of them seen just once. The specimen sequenced was PBMCs. All receptors derive from a man in his sixties with head and neck cancer.

The gene calls are TRBV12-3 or TRBV12-4 and TRBJ2-5; D could derive from TRBD1 or TRBD2 (5 bases each). This CDR3 contains 13 residues. Trimming shortened V by 5 bases and J by 4 bases, and 11 bases separated the two germline ends. CDR3 DNA sequence: TGTGCCAGCAGTCCCGGGACGGTAGAGACCCAGTACTTC. It yields the protein CASSPGTVETQYF.

The chain recombines TRBV18 with TRBJ2-3; D ambiguous. Germline V gene lookup returns CDR1 KGHSH and CDR2 LQKENI. Trimming removed 8 bases at V and 1 base at J, with 7 bases between. CDR3 length: 12 amino acids. Here the CDR3 DNA reads TGTGCCAGCGCCCTGGGCACAGATACGCAGTATTTT. This codes for CASALGTDTQYF.

This clone came up a few times. DNA for the CDR3: TGCGCCAGCAGCCAAGTCATCATCGCGGGGCCGTCACCCCTCCACTTT. It yields the protein CASSQVIIAGPSPLHF. J is TRBJ1-6 and V is TRBV4-1; D is possibly TRBD1 (5 bases). Germline V gene sequence: CDR1 MGHRA, CDR2 YSYEKL. V was clipped by 1 base and J by 10 bases, with 17 bases between them. This CDR3 contains 16 residues.

This chain connects TRBV14 to TRBJ1-2; 7 bases are a match to TRBD1. This CDR3 region has 15 residues. V gave up 0 bases and J gave up 4 bases; unmatched junction bases: 5. The germline V gene has CDR1 SGHDN and CDR2 FVKESK. The CDR3 spells CASSQETGYSYGYTF. CDR3 DNA: TGTGCCAGCAGCCAAGAGACAGGGTACTCCTATGGCTACACCTTC.

The genes are TRBV5-1 and TRBJ2-5; 9 bases align to TRBD2. The CDR3 consists of 16 residues. V was clipped by 0 bases and J by 0 bases; unmatched bases: 3. Germline lookup yields CDR1 SGHRS and CDR2 YFSETQ. The CDR3 DNA reads as TGCGCCAGCAGCTTGGGCGCGGGAGGGAACCAAGAGACCCAGTACTTC. Protein sequence: CASSLGAGGNQETQYF. Variable domain in full (rest from reference TRBV5-1 and TRBJ2-5): KAGVTQTPRYLIKTRGQQVTLSCSPISGHRSVSWYQQTPGQGLQFLFEYFSETQRNKGNFPGRFSGRQFSNSRSEMNVSTLELGDSALYLCASSLGAGGNQETQYFGPGTRLLVL.

The V call is TRBV7-9, the J call TRBJ1-2; D unclear. The CDR3 length is 12 residues. The V end was cut by 6 bases, the J end by 8 bases, with 13 bases between. Germline loops: CDR1 SEHNR, CDR2 FQNEAQ (reference sequence). The CDR3 nucleotides read TGTGCCAGCAGTCGAACGGAAGGAGGCTACACCTTC. Translated, it gives CASSRTEGGYTF.

The V call is TRBV28, the J call TRBJ2-1, with D unclear. The CDR3 extends over 12 amino acids. Germline V CDR1 and CDR2: MDHEN, SYDVKM. V lost 3 bases and J 7 bases, leaving 7 bases between the germline ends. This CDR3 is CASSFGWNEQFF. The DNA for the CDR3 is TGTGCCAGCAGTTTTGGATGGAATGAGCAGTTCTTC.

This chain uses TRBV19 with TRBJ1-3; the D is unclear. The ends were cut back, 4 bases at V and 0 bases at J, with 4 bases in the middle. Germline lookup yields CDR1 LNHDA and CDR2 SQIVND (reference sequence). The CDR3 contains 13 residues. DNA of the CDR3: TGTGCCAGTAGTACCAACTCTGGAAACACCATATATTTT. It codes for CASSTNSGNTIYF. The full variable domain, completed using reference TRBV19 and TRBJ1-3, is DGGITQSPKYLFRKEGQNVTLSCEQNLNHDAMYWYRQDPGQGLRLIYYSQIVNDFQKGDIAEGYSVSREKKESFPLTVTSAQKNPTAFYLCASSTNSGNTIYFGEGSWLTVV.